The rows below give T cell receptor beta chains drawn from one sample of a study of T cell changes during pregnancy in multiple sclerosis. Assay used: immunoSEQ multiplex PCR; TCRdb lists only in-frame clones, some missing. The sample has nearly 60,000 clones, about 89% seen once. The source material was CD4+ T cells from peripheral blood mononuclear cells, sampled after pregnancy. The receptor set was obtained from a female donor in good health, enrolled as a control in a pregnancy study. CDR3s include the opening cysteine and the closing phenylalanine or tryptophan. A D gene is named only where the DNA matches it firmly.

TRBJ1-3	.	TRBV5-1	TGCGCCAGCAGCTTGTCTTCGGGGGGGCATGGAAACACCATATATTTT	CASSLSSGGHGNTIYF
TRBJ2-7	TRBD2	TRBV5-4	TGTGCCAGCAGCCCCCAGCGGTCGGGAGGCTACGAGCAGTACTTC	CASSPQRSGGYEQYF
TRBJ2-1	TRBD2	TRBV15	TGTGCCACCAGCAGATCTATCGGACTAGCGGGGGGCCTCGCGATGCATGAGCAGTTCTTC	CATSRSIGLAGGLAMHEQFF
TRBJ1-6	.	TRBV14	TGTGCCAGCAGCCAAGAATCTAATTCTTCACCCCTCCACTTT	CASSQESNSSPLHF
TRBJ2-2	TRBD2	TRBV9	TGTGCCAGCAGTCCAGCGCGGGGGGTCGACACCGGGGAGCTGTTTTTT	CASSPARGVDTGELFF
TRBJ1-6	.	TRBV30	TGTGCCTGGGAAGGAGGTGGCGGTCTGGTTTCACCCCTCCACTTT	CAWEGGGGLVSPLHF
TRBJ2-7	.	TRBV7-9	TGTGCCAGCAGCTTAGATTCTGGTATACTGTACGAGCAGTACTTC	CASSLDSGILYEQYF
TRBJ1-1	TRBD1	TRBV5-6	TGTGCCAGCAGCCTCGCGGGGACAGTGAACACTGAAGCTTTCTTT	CASSLAGTVNTEAFF
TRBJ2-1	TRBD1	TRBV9	TGTGCCAGCAGCCCCTCGGGACAGGGGAATGGTGAGCAGTTCTTC	CASSPSGQGNGEQFF
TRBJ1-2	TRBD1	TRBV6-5	TGTGCCAGCAGCCCCCCAGGGGGCTACTATGGCTACACCTTC	CASSPPGGYYGYTF